This is a list of T cell receptor beta chains from one sample in a study of cytomegalovirus exposure and HLA in healthy donors. This table comes from immunoSEQ multiplex PCR, and its TCRdb copy is limited to in-frame clones, with some not included. The data contain 150,000 to 200,000 clones, around 84% of them singletons. The sequenced sample consisted of PBMCs. These receptors originate from a male donor in good health and CMV-seropositive. CDR3s include the opening cysteine and the closing phenylalanine or tryptophan. The order of the fields is clone size, CDR3 length, V gene, J gene, D gene, CDR3 protein, CDR3 DNA. The D gene is left open where the match is weak. Not every row has a clone size; where given, it reads once, few, many or a size class.

>-|14|TRBV2|TRBJ1-1|-
CASSENRLNTEAFF
TGTGCCAGCAGTGAAAACAGATTGAACACTGAAGCTTTCTTT
>-|15|TRBV18|TRBJ1-1|TRBD1
CASSPPDRGYTEAFF
TGTGCCAGCTCACCACCGGACAGGGGCTACACTGAAGCTTTCTTT
>-|14|TRBV5-4|TRBJ1-4|TRBD1
CASSLDPGGEKLFF
TGTGCCAGCAGCTTGGACCCAGGGGGCGAAAAACTGTTTTTT
>-|13|TRBV7-2|TRBJ2-7|-
CASSLGSGYEQYF
TGTGCCAGCAGCTTAGGGTCCGGGTACGAGCAGTACTTC
>-|16|TRBV4-1|TRBJ1-1|-
CASSQDLTGMNTEAFF
TGCGCCAGCAGCCAAGACCTCACAGGGATGAACACTGAAGCTTTCTTT
>-|14|TRBV5-6|TRBJ2-7|TRBD2
CASSPLAGKYEQYF
TGTGCCAGCAGCCCACTAGCGGGGAAGTACGAGCAGTACTTC
>-|13|TRBV5-4|TRBJ1-2|-
CASSLRQDPGYTF
TGTGCCAGCAGCTTACGACAGGACCCTGGCTACACCTTC
>-|14|TRBV5-4|TRBJ1-1|-
CASSGQYGNTEAFF
TGTGCCAGCAGCGGACAGTACGGGAACACTGAAGCTTTCTTT
>-|14|TRBV5-1|TRBJ2-2|-
CASSLVAGNGELFF
TGCGCCAGCAGCTTGGTCGCGGGCAACGGGGAGCTGTTTTTT
>once|14|TRBV5-4|TRBJ2-7|TRBD1
CASSRTGQLYEQYF
TGTGCCAGCAGTCGAACGGGACAGCTCTACGAGCAGTACTTC
>-|13|TRBV19|TRBJ1-5|-
CASTPTVNQPQHF
TGTGCCAGTACCCCTACAGTTAATCAGCCCCAGCATTTT
>-|14|TRBV13|TRBJ1-5|-
CASSLAGGNQPQHF
TGTGCCAGCAGCTTAGCAGGGGGCAATCAGCCCCAGCATTTT
>-|14|TRBV19|TRBJ2-1|TRBD2
CASKFLAVGGEQFF
TGTGCCAGTAAGTTCCTAGCGGTTGGCGGTGAGCAGTTCTTC
>-|15|TRBV7-2|TRBJ2-6|-
CASSSTFSGANGLTF
TGTGCCAGCAGCTCAACATTCTCTGGGGCCAACGGCCTGACTTTC
>-|13|TRBV5-6|TRBJ2-5|-
CASNLWGVETQYF
TGTGCCAGCAACCTGTGGGGGGTGGAGACCCAGTACTTC
>-|13|TRBV30|TRBJ1-1|-
CAWSVLTGGGAFF
TGTGCCTGGAGTGTACTGACGGGAGGTGGGGCTTTCTTT
>-|16|TRBV28|TRBJ2-3|TRBD1
CASSLEGGGVTDTQYF
TGTGCCAGCAGTTTAGAAGGGGGCGGTGTCACAGATACGCAGTATTTT
>-|16|TRBV9|TRBJ2-1|-
CASSPYLTGVDNEQFF
TGTGCCAGCAGCCCCTACCTGACGGGAGTTGACAATGAGCAGTTCTTC
>-|15|TRBV4-1|TRBJ2-2|TRBD1
CASSQGQGITGELFF
TGCGCCAGCAGCCAAGGACAGGGAATCACCGGGGAGCTGTTTTTT
>-|13|TRBV7-9|TRBJ2-5|-
CASSLGLQETQYF
TGTGCCAGCAGCTTAGGACTTCAAGAGACCCAGTACTTC
>-|13|TRBV6-6|TRBJ1-2|TRBD1
CASSPGTVDGYTF
TGTGCCAGCAGCCCGGGGACAGTGGATGGCTACACCTTC
>-|15|TRBV10-3|TRBJ2-7|-
CAISPGLRETYEQYF
TGTGCCATCAGCCCGGGACTCAGGGAAACCTACGAGCAGTACTTC